This T cell receptor (beta chain) was captured in a study of blood T cell repertoires in COVID-19. On the study more broadly: Sources were T cells, B-cell-depleted T cells, or PBMCs; the material itself was cDNA or gDNA.

Assay used: immunoSEQ multiplex PCR; TCRdb lists only in-frame clones, some missing. The table lists 150,000 to 180,000 clones, over 60% of them singletons. The CDR3 is made up of 17 amino acids. Trimming pared 0 bases from V and 8 bases from J, leaving 22 bases between. Per the germline V gene, CDR1 is MGHRA and CDR2 is YSYEKL. Material for sequencing was peripheral blood. The chain recombines TRBV4-1 with TRBJ1-2, with D possibly TRBD1 on 6 matching bases. This clonotype originated in a woman at least 80 years old with acute or convalescent COVID-19. The CDR3, as DNA: TGCGCCAGCAGCCAAGAAAGGGGGAGCCTCCCCTCCTTCGGCTACACCTTC. Translating gives CASSQERGSLPSFGYTF.